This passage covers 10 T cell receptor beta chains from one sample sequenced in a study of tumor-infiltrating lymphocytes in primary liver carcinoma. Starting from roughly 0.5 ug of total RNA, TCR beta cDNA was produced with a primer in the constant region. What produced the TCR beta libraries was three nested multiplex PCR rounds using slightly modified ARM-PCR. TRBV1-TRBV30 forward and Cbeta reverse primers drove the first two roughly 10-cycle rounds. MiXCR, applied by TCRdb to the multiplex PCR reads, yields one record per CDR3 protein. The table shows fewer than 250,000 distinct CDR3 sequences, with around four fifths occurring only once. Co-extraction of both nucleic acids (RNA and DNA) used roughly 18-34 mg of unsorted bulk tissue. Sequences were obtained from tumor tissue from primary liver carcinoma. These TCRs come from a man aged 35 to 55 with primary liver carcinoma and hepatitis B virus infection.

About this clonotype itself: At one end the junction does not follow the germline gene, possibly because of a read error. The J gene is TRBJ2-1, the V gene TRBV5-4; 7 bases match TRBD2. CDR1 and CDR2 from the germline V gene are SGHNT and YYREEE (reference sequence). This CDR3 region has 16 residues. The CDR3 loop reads CASSLISGGRRNEQFF. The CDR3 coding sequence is TGTGCCAGTAGCTTAATTTCTGGCGGGAGAAGAAATGAGCAGTTCTTC.

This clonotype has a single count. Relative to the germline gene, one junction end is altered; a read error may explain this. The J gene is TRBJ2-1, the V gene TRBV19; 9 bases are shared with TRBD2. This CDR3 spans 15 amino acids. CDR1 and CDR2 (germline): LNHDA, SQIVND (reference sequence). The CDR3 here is CVSNNSGTSIYEQFF. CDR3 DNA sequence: TGTGTCAGTAATAATTCCGGGACTAGCATTTATGAGCAGTTCTTC.

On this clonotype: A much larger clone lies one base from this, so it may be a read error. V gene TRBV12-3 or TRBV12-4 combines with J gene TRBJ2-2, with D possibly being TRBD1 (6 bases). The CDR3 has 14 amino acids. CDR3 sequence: CASSLGTHTGKLFF. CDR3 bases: TGTGCCAGCAGTTTGGGGACACACACCGGGAAGCTGTTTTTT.

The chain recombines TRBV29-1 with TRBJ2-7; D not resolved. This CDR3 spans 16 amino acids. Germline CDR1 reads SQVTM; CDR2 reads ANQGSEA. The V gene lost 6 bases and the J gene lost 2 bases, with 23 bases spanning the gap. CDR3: CSVMTSEIGTPYEQYF. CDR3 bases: TGCAGCGTCATGACATCTGAGATCGGCACTCCCTACGAGCAGTACTTC.

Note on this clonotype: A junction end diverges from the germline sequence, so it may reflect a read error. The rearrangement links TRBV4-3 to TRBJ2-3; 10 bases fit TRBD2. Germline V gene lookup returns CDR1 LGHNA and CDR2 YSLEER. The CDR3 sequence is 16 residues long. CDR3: CANSQGTSGTTDTQYF. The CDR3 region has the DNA TGCGCCAACAGCCAGGGTACTAGCGGGACCACAGATACGCAGTATTTT.

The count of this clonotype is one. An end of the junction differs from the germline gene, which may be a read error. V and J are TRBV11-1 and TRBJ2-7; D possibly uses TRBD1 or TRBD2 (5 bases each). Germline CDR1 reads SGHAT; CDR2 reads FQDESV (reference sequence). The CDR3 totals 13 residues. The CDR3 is CISSLTFGDEKYF. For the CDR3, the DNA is TGTATCAGCAGCTTAACGTTCGGGGACGAGAAGTACTTC.

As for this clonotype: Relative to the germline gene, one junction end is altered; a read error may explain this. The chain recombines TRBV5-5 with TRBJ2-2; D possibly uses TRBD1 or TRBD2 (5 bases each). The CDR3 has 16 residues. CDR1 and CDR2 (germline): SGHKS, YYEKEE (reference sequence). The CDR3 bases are TGTGCCAGCAGCTGGCGTGGGGACGGACGGTCCGGGGAGTTGTTTTTT. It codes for CASSWRGDGRSGELFF.

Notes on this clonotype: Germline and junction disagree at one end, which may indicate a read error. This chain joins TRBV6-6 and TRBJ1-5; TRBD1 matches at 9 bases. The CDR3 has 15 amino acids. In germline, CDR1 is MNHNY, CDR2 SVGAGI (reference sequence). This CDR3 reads CASSLSPTGGQPRHF. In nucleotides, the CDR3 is TGTGCCAGTAGTCTAAGTCCGACAGGGGGACAGCCCCGGCATTTT.

In DNA form, the CDR3 reads TGTGCCAGCAGCCTATCCCGGGGACAGGGGTCTCTCCCTAGCTCCTACAATGAGCAGTTCTTC. Amino acid sequence: CASSLSRGQGSLPSSYNEQFF. This chain joins TRBV28 and TRBJ2-1; the match to TRBD1 covers 10 bases. Germline CDR1 reads MDHEN; CDR2 reads SYDVKM. The CDR3 has 21 amino acids. V shed 6 bases, J shed 0 bases, and the junction held 20 bases outside the gene matches.

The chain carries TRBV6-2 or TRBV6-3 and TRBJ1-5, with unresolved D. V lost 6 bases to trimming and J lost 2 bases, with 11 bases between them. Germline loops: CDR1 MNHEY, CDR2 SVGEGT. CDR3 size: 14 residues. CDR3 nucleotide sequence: TGTGCCAGCAGCTCCAGATCGTGCAATCAGCCCCAGCATTTT. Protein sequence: CASSSRSCNQPQHF.